The 21 T cell receptor beta chains reported below all come from one sample, sequenced in a study of blood T cell repertoires in COVID-19. Generated by immunoSEQ multiplex PCR, the TCRdb table keeps only in-frame clones and is missing some. Of over 250,000 clones listed, 82% were seen once; the top ten hold 4.5% to 6%. The specimen was PBMCs or T cells enriched from blood (not recorded which). The receptors were sampled from a man aged 40-49 years who had been exposed to COVID-19.

The rearrangement joins TRBV11-2 to TRBJ1-6; D unresolved. The V and J ends lost 0 bases and 6 bases respectively, with 9 bases between them. This CDR3 contains 15 residues. CDR1 and CDR2 (germline): SGHAT, FQNNGV. The CDR3 DNA reads as TGTGCCAGCAGCTTAGACCGACTGGGTAATTCACCCCTCCACTTT. Translated, it gives CASSLDRLGNSPLHF.

The chain carries TRBV7-9 and TRBJ1-6; 7 bases line up with TRBD1. The CDR3 totals 15 residues. V lost 1 base to trimming and J lost 8 bases; unmatched junction nucleotides: 5. Germline CDR1 reads SEHNR; CDR2 reads FQNEAQ (reference sequence). Here the CDR3 DNA reads TGTGCCAGCAGCTTAGACGACAGGGTGGATTCACCCCTCCACTTT. It encodes CASSLDDRVDSPLHF.

A few counts support this clone. The chain joins TRBV3-1 (or the pseudogene TRBV3-2) to TRBJ2-1; 11 bases map to TRBD1. Germline V gives CDR1 LGHDT, CDR2 YNNKEL (reference sequence). The CDR3 covers 15 residues. With 7 bases clipped from V and 3 bases from J, the junction kept 5 bases outside the gene matches. Here the CDR3 DNA reads TGTGCCAGCATCCCCGGGACAGGGGGCTACAATGAGCAGTTCTTC. Translating it yields CASIPGTGGYNEQFF.

The chain employs TRBV3-1 (or the pseudogene TRBV3-2) and TRBJ2-1; D may be TRBD1 (5 bases). The V gene's germline CDR1 is LGHDT and CDR2 YNNKEL (reference sequence). This CDR3 has 19 amino acids. The V gene lost 2 bases and the J gene lost 4 bases, with 24 bases spanning the gap. The CDR3 DNA follows: TGTGCCAGCAGCCAAAGAACGGGTTGGGGCAGGGCCCTATACAATGAGCAGTTCTTC. It encodes CASSQRTGWGRALYNEQFF.

This chain links TRBV9 with TRBJ1-2; TRBD1 matches at 9 bases. Germline loops: CDR1 SGDLS, CDR2 YYNGEE. V shed 3 bases and J 5 bases; nucleotides not matched to a gene: 11. This CDR3 is built from 16 residues. CDR3 coding DNA: TGTGCCAGCAGCGCCGGCGGGGGACAGGGATTTTATGGCTACACCTTC. Protein: CASSAGGGQGFYGYTF.

The V and J genes are TRBV30 and TRBJ2-1; no clear D gene. V was shortened by 3 bases and J by 9 bases, with 18 bases between the two germline ends. CDR1 GTSNPN and CDR2 SVGIG come from the germline V gene (reference sequence). The CDR3 is 14 amino acids. CDR3 sequence reads: CAWSPVVIRSEQFF. CDR3 nucleotide sequence: TGTGCCTGGAGCCCAGTGGTCATCCGATCTGAGCAGTTCTTC.

V gene TRBV5-6 combines with J gene TRBJ1-1, with D unresolved. Germline V gives CDR1 SGHDT, CDR2 YYEEEE. V was cut by 4 bases and J by 5 bases, with 18 bases left in between. The CDR3 sequence is 15 residues long. CDR3 region: CASSAGRGRETEAFF. The CDR3 DNA reads TGTGCCAGCAGCGCGGGGAGAGGGCGTGAGACTGAAGCTTTCTTT.

The chain couples TRBV9 to TRBJ2-7; 7 nucleotides match TRBD2. The V gene end was trimmed by 3 bases and the J gene end by 4 bases; junction bases not matched to a gene: 4. Germline CDR1 reads SGDLS; CDR2 reads YYNGEE. This CDR3 has 13 residues. The CDR3 coding sequence is TGTGCCAGCAGCGGGGAGGGAGGGTACGAGCAGTACTTC. Protein sequence: CASSGEGGYEQYF.

The chain recombines TRBV30 with TRBJ2-5; no clear D. Deletions cut 2 bases from V and 5 bases from J, with 6 bases between. CDR1 is GTSNPN, CDR2 SVGIG, per germline (reference sequence). There are 11 residues in the CDR3. The CDR3 DNA is TGTGCCTGGAGTTCCGCGGAGACCCAGTACTTC. This codes for CAWSSAETQYF.

This clone was detected a few times. The chain recombines TRBV19 with TRBJ1-2, with 7 positions matching TRBD1. V was clipped by 1 base and J by 4 bases; unmatched bases: 6. The CDR3 runs to 15 residues. From germline, CDR1 is LNHDA and CDR2 SQIVND (reference sequence). The CDR3 sequence: CASSIGPGGPYGYTF. In DNA, the CDR3 is TGTGCCAGTAGTATAGGCCCAGGGGGACCCTATGGCTACACCTTC. The variable domain in full, completed from reference TRBV19 and TRBJ1-2, reads DGGITQSPKYLFRKEGQNVTLSCEQNLNHDAMYWYRQDPGQGLRLIYYSQIVNDFQKGDIAEGYSVSREKKESFPLTVTSAQKNPTAFYLCASSIGPGGPYGYTFGSGTRLTVV.

The J gene is TRBJ2-5, the V gene TRBV11-2; D ambiguous. The ends were cut back, 1 base at V and 6 bases at J, with 15 bases in the middle. This CDR3 spans 15 amino acids. Germline CDR1 and CDR2: SGHAT and FQNNGV. DNA of the CDR3: TGTGCCAGCAGCTTAGGAGTTAGTGCTACCCAGACCCAGTACTTC. Its protein is CASSLGVSATQTQYF.

The rearrangement uses TRBV7-6 and TRBJ2-1; 8 bases agree with TRBD1. This CDR3 has 15 residues. Trimming at V came to 1 base and at J to 6 bases, leaving 5 bases not matched to a gene. CDR1 is SGHVS and CDR2 is FNYEAQ in the germline V gene. CDR3 in amino acids: CASSLDWTGSNEQFF. The CDR3 DNA follows: TGTGCCAGCAGCTTAGATTGGACAGGGTCCAATGAGCAGTTCTTC.

The chain uses TRBV7-2 and TRBJ1-2, with D perhaps matching TRBD1 (6 bases). Germline CDR1 SGHTA, CDR2 FQGNSA. This CDR3 spans 15 amino acids. Deletions cut 0 bases from V and 1 base from J, with 9 bases between. CDR3 region: CASSLATGLNYGYTF. CDR3 DNA sequence: TGTGCCAGCAGCTTAGCGACAGGTCTTAACTATGGCTACACCTTC.

The chain uses TRBV11-3 and TRBJ1-1; TRBD1 matches at 7 bases. V gave up 1 base and J gave up 2 bases; unmatched junction bases: 4. The germline CDR1 and CDR2 sequences are SGHNT and YENEEA. CDR3 length: 15 amino acids. The CDR3 coding sequence is TGTGCCAGCAGCTTAGGACAGGGAGTAAACACTGAAGCTTTCTTT. Its protein is CASSLGQGVNTEAFF.

The chain couples TRBV12-3 or TRBV12-4 to TRBJ2-5; TRBD2 is a possible D gene (6 bases). This CDR3 is 13 amino acids long. Trimming cost V 3 bases and J 5 bases, with 10 bases left between them. The DNA of the CDR3 is TGTGCCAGCAGTTTCGGGAGTCGGGAGACCCAGTACTTC. Translated: CASSFGSRETQYF.

This clone was observed a single time. The chain combines TRBV15 with TRBJ1-5; D gene uncertain. The V end lost 0 bases, the J end lost 4 bases, and 10 bases lay between the germline ends. The CDR3 spans 15 residues. Germline V gives CDR1 LNHNV, CDR2 YYDKDF (reference sequence). The chain's CDR3 is CATSRDTSRNQPQHF. In DNA form, the CDR3 reads TGTGCCACCAGCAGAGATACAAGCAGGAATCAGCCCCAGCATTTT.

This chain joins TRBV18 and TRBJ1-1; D remains ambiguous. There are 17 residues in the CDR3. Trimming removed 2 bases from V and 4 bases from J, with 20 bases in between. Per the germline V gene, CDR1 is KGHSH and CDR2 is LQKENI. CDR3 sequence reads: CASSPNRGLLLSTEAFF. The CDR3, as DNA: TGTGCCAGCTCACCAAATCGGGGATTACTTCTCAGCACTGAAGCTTTCTTT.

The V and J genes are TRBV5-6 and TRBJ1-5; the match to TRBD1 covers 9 bases. CDR3 size: 14 residues. J lost 0 bases, V lost 5 bases, and 0 bases had no gene match. The germline CDR1 and CDR2 sequences are SGHDT and YYEEEE. CDR3 protein: CASRGQGSNQPQHF. The CDR3 DNA sequence: TGTGCCAGCAGGGGACAGGGTAGCAATCAGCCCCAGCATTTT.

This rearrangement joins TRBV7-3 to TRBJ2-1; 11 positions match TRBD2. Looked up from germline, CDR1 is SGHTA and CDR2 is FQGTGA. The CDR3 loop spans 15 amino acids. The J segment lost 8 bases and the V segment lost 2 bases, leaving 5 bases of the junction unmatched. The CDR3 here is CASSLFTSGSDEQFF. As DNA, the CDR3 is TGTGCCAGCAGCTTATTTACTAGCGGGAGTGATGAGCAGTTCTTC.

In its sample, this clone was seen a few times. CDR3 DNA: TGCGCCAGCAGCACGTACGCCGGGACAGGGGTGGATGAGCAGTTCTTC. The encoded protein is CASSTYAGTGVDEQFF. The chain carries TRBV5-1 and TRBJ2-1, with 10 nucleotides matching TRBD1. Trimming at V came to 4 bases and at J to 8 bases, leaving 12 bases not matched to a gene. Looked up from germline, CDR1 is SGHRS and CDR2 is YFSETQ. This CDR3 spans 16 amino acids. The full variable domain, rest sourced from reference TRBV5-1 and TRBJ2-1, is KAGVTQTPRYLIKTRGQQVTLSCSPISGHRSVSWYQQTPGQGLQFLFEYFSETQRNKGNFPGRFSGRQFSNSRSEMNVSTLELGDSALYLCASSTYAGTGVDEQFFGPGTRLTVL.

J is TRBJ2-1 and V is TRBV24-1, with 10 bases aligning to TRBD1. Germline trimming cut 4 bases from V and 6 bases from J; bases unmatched to any gene: 14. Germline assignment: CDR1 KGHDR and CDR2 SFDVKD. There are 18 residues in the CDR3. CDR3 protein: CATSDPNPGQGTPNEQFF. CDR3 DNA sequence: TGTGCCACCAGTGACCCGAACCCGGGACAGGGGACCCCCAATGAGCAGTTCTTC.